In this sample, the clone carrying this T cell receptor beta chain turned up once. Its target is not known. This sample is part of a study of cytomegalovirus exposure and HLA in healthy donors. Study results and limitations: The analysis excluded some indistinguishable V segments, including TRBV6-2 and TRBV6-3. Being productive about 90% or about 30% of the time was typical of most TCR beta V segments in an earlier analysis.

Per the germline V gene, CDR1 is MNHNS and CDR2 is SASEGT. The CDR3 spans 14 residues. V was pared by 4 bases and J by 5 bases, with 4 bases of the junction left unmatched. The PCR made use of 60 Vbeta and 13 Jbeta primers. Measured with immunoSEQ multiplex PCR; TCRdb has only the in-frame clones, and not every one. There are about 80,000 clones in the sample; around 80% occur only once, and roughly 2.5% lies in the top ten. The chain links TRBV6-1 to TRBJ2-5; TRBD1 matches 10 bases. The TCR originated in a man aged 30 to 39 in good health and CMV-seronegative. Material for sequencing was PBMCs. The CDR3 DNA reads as TGTGCCAGCAGTGTGGGACAGGGGAGGGAGACCCAGTACTTC. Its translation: CASSVGQGRETQYF.